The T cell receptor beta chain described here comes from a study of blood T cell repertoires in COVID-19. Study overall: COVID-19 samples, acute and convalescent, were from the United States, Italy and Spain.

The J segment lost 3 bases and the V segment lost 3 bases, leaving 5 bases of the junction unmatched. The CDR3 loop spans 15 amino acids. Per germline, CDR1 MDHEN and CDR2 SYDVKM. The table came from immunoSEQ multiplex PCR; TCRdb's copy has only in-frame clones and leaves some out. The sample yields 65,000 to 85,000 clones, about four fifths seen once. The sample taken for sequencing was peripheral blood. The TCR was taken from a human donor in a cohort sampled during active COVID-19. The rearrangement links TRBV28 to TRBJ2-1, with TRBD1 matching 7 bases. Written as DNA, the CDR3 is TGTGCCAGCAGTTTTTGGGACAGAGACTACAATGAGCAGTTCTTC. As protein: CASSFWDRDYNEQFF.